In its sample, the clone carrying this T cell receptor beta chain was seen once. CDR3 length: 12 amino acids. Germline V gene data show CDR1 as MNHEY and CDR2 as SMNVEV (reference sequence). V lost 6 bases to trimming and J lost 3 bases, with 6 bases between them. The sample originates from a study of T cell changes during pregnancy in multiple sclerosis. Generated by immunoSEQ multiplex PCR, the TCRdb table keeps only in-frame clones and is missing some. This sample carries tens of thousands of clones, roughly 89% of them seen once, and the ten largest clones take approximately 2%. Here the sequenced sample was peripheral blood, taken in the second trimester of pregnancy. The receptor comes from a female donor with multiple sclerosis, enrolled in a pregnancy study. This chain joins TRBV27 and TRBJ2-1; no reliable D call. CDR3 loop: CASSNFYNEQFF. The DNA for the CDR3 is TGTGCCAGCAGCAATTTCTACAATGAGCAGTTCTTC.